This T cell receptor beta chain emerged from a study of cytomegalovirus exposure and HLA in healthy donors (TCRdb year 2017). Regarding the complete study: An earlier analysis of some 550 of the donors reported roughly 270 Gb of sequence data and about 100 million unique TCR beta sequences from 190 million or so T cells. An early release that covered some 630 HLA-typed donors contained about 300 gigabases of sequencing data and approximately 85 million unique TCR sequences. Of the roughly 410 genotyped donors, roughly 76% were placed in the genetic ancestry cluster associated with self-reported Caucasian donors. The aim of the study was to test whether cataloging public T cell receptors could identify signatures of past pathogen exposure. The study used immunosequencing to profile the T cell repertoires of approximately 690 subjects and linked those repertoires to cytomegalovirus serostatus. Besides the first cohort of around 700 subjects, a separate validation cohort made up of 90 to 150 different subjects was used. The study combined high-throughput TCR immunosequencing, statistical association of individual TCRs with disease status, and machine learning to predict cytomegalovirus infection status. A later analysis re-examined previously published TCR beta repertoires from several hundred donors and added high-resolution HLA genotyping to investigate patterns of TCR occurrence. Rather than drawing on any new phenotypic data, the later analysis identified candidate immune exposures from TCR beta sequences and the way those sequences occurred across donors. In an earlier analysis of 587 of the donors, high-throughput TCR beta sequencing was used to judge whether each TCR beta V gene segment behaved as functional or pseudogenic. Donor age, sex, ethnicity and CMV serostatus were compiled alongside the repertoire data. A later genetic analysis took genome-wide SNP genotypes for about 55% of the roughly 670 donors and used that subset as a discovery cohort. Every discovery cohort repertoire had been produced on one sequencing platform. Both class I and class II loci were covered by HLA typing, at four-digit resolution. The number of donors typed differed by locus, with roughly 629-640 for A, B, C, DRB1 and DQB1, around 520 for DQA1, 606 for DPA1, and around 460 for DPB1. Roughly 5 DR-DQ haplotypes were handled as single units for association and clustering, since linkage in the cohort was strong. Among several hundred genotyped donors of the cohort, an average of around 250,000 unique TCR beta nucleotide sequences was sequenced per donor, of which approximately 19% were non-productive. Here is what the overall study found, with its caveats: CMV serostatus was the only immune exposure information available for the cohort. The 87-base-pair reads could not distinguish some IMGT-functional V segments, including TRBV6-2 and TRBV6-3, so those segments were excluded. A later analysis found that TCR association rates varied across HLA loci, with DRB1 alleles showing the most associated TCRs and HLA-C alleles the fewest. Compared with the roughly 720-donor mean, donors in an Asian-associated ancestry cluster had fewer N-insertions in productive TCRs, according to a later genetic analysis. The earlier analysis of 450 to 700 of the donors excluded about 16 rarely observed V segments, including chromosome 9 orphons, because counts were too low. The authors suggested that the approach could potentially be extended to other disease states and immunological phenotypes. Most TCR sequences were observed very rarely across donors, whereas some public TCRs were present in many individuals. In this cohort, only TCR beta chains were sequenced, and detectable features were limited by the absence of alpha or paired-chain data. Presence/absence analyses assumed roughly uniform sequencing depth across donors, an assumption that may not hold. In a later analysis, 15,000 to 20,000 TCR beta sequences were associated with specific HLA alleles at a false discovery rate of 0.05. Correlated functional status among segregating V segments might reflect linkage disequilibrium, but an unknown experimental factor could not be ruled out. Broadly in line with IMGT annotations, most TCR beta V segments showed up in productive rearrangements about 87% or about 30% of the time in an earlier analysis of 587 of the donors. A further reported finding was that TCR beta sequences accurately predicted the HLA-A and HLA-B alleles for most subjects in the first cohort. In vitro tests confirmed that a few of the cytomegalovirus-associated TCR beta chains recognize cytomegalovirus antigens. A cluster of highly shared sequence variants was judged likely to be a technical artifact of the sequencing pipeline. In a later analysis, several top co-occurrence clusters were reported to appear linked to parvovirus B19, influenza, CMV and Epstein-Barr virus. Assigning TCR associations to individual alleles was difficult when HLA alleles, especially DR and DQ, strongly co-occurred. Cytomegalovirus status was reported to be diagnosed by the classifier with high specificity and sensitivity in both the original and validation cohorts. A total of 164 TCR beta chains were listed by the study as associated with cytomegalovirus. A later analysis found that most CMV-associated TCR beta chains appeared HLA-restricted, with HLA associations seemingly driven largely by CMV exposure. A later genetic analysis associated a missense DCLRE1C variant with V-gene and J-gene trimming of TCR beta chains, and an independent cohort replicated the association. Because some donors lacked HLA typing at each locus, the association tests relied only on the typed subset. In a later analysis, HLA-associated TCR beta chains were found to be more clonally expanded and to have lower generation probabilities than equally common non-associated chains.

The germline V gene yields MNHEY for CDR1 and SVGAGI for CDR2. Including cysteine and phenylalanine, the CDR3 has 14 amino acids. The retained sequence is limited to the CDR3, 42 bases, with the frame set at the first base. V ends up 5 bases short and J 5 bases short, with an unmatched junction base count of 6. The cohort comprised 666 healthy bone marrow donors. Cohort members were all nominally healthy when sampled, although unrecorded immune exposures were likely present. The donor was CMV seronegative and belonged to the group of roughly 330 seronegative cohort members. Every donor gave a peripheral blood sample, and the peripheral blood mononuclear cells from that sample were used for TCR beta sequencing. The Qiagen DNeasy Blood Extraction Kit was used to extract genomic DNA from the blood cell samples. Library method: the immunoSEQ multiplex PCR assay. A mixture of 60 forward primers for TCR Vbeta segments and 13 reverse primers for TCR Jbeta segments was used in the multiplex PCR. The CDR3 region of rearranged TCR beta genes was amplified from genomic DNA with a multiplex PCR assay. Amplified TCR beta libraries were sequenced as 87-base-pair reads on the Illumina HiSeq System. Per the authors' processing: In a later analysis, tens of millions of unique TCR beta chains were counted across the roughly 610 repertoires, and roughly 11 million of these chains were shared by at least two donors. Raw reads were error-corrected and collapsed into unique sequences by a nearest-neighbor algorithm in which closely related sequences were merged to remove PCR and sequencing errors. To assign V, D and J gene segments, CDR3 sequences were aligned to IMGT reference sequences. Each retained sequence needed at least a six-nucleotide match to both a V gene segment and a J gene segment. Rearrangements were classified as productive when the CDR3 lacked stop codons and remained in frame with V and J, and all other rearrangements were classified as non-productive. CDR3 was defined according to IMGT convention as the region running from the second conserved V-encoded cysteine to the conserved J-encoded phenylalanine. In an earlier analysis of some 550 of the donors, sequences lacking an unambiguous match to a single V gene segment were excluded. An earlier analysis of approximately 590 of the donors called V segments functional above 56.7% productive rearrangements and segregating when the between-donor standard deviation exceeded 5%. A statistical classification framework was developed to diagnose cytomegalovirus status using the catalog of TCR beta chain sequences. In a later analysis, V and J genes were assigned by comparing TCR nucleotide sequences against IMGT/GENE-DB human TR gene sequences. Using the TCRdist pipeline, a later analysis assigned CDR3 sequences along with most-parsimonious VDJ recombination scenarios. A later analysis defined each TCR beta chain by its CDR3 amino acid sequence plus V-gene family, and excluded reads lacking a unique V-gene family. A later analysis removed over 500 highly shared, low-generation-probability nucleotide sequences to deal with suspected cross-contamination and a sequencing artifact. In a later analysis, a clonal expansion index for each public chain was calculated from normalized within-repertoire ranks of inferred template counts. Generation probabilities in a later analysis came from a VDJ recombination model fitted to out-of-frame rearrangements, and those results were checked against IGoR. Hypergeometric tests were used in a later analysis to score TCR-TCR, TCR-HLA and TCR-CMV co-occurrence, with a repertoire-size bias correction applied to the TCR pairs. In a later analysis, false discovery rates were estimated by permuting HLA or CMV assignments 20 times. In a later analysis, co-occurring TCRs were grouped using DBSCAN, with TCRdist sequence similarity added in when clustering inside HLA-allele-positive subsets. Repertoires with fewer than 30,000 or more than 120,000 public chains were left out of co-occurrence clustering, as were five repertoires with anomalous nucleotide sharing. Not all clones reach the TCRdb copy of this immuneACCESS table, which keeps in-frame sequences only. Checked studies attribute under half of the gap to unresolved V genes and leave the rest unexplained. That table is the source of V, J and clone size, and D and trimming were worked out from the DNA. In all, the sample holds about 65,000 clones, and 62% of those were seen once. The ten largest clones take up about 3% of the sample.

Note on this clone: Its antigen is unknown. Base qualities are missing; no much larger clone stands one base away.

This TCR was sampled from a man in his thirties or forties in good health and CMV-seronegative. The material sequenced was PBMCs. The V and J segments used are TRBV6-5 and TRBJ1-1, and TRBD1 aligns with 9 junction nucleotides. CDR3 reads: CASSPRDRETEAFF. The DNA sequence is given as TGTGCCAGCAGTCCCCGGGACAGGGAGACTGAAGCTTTCTTT.